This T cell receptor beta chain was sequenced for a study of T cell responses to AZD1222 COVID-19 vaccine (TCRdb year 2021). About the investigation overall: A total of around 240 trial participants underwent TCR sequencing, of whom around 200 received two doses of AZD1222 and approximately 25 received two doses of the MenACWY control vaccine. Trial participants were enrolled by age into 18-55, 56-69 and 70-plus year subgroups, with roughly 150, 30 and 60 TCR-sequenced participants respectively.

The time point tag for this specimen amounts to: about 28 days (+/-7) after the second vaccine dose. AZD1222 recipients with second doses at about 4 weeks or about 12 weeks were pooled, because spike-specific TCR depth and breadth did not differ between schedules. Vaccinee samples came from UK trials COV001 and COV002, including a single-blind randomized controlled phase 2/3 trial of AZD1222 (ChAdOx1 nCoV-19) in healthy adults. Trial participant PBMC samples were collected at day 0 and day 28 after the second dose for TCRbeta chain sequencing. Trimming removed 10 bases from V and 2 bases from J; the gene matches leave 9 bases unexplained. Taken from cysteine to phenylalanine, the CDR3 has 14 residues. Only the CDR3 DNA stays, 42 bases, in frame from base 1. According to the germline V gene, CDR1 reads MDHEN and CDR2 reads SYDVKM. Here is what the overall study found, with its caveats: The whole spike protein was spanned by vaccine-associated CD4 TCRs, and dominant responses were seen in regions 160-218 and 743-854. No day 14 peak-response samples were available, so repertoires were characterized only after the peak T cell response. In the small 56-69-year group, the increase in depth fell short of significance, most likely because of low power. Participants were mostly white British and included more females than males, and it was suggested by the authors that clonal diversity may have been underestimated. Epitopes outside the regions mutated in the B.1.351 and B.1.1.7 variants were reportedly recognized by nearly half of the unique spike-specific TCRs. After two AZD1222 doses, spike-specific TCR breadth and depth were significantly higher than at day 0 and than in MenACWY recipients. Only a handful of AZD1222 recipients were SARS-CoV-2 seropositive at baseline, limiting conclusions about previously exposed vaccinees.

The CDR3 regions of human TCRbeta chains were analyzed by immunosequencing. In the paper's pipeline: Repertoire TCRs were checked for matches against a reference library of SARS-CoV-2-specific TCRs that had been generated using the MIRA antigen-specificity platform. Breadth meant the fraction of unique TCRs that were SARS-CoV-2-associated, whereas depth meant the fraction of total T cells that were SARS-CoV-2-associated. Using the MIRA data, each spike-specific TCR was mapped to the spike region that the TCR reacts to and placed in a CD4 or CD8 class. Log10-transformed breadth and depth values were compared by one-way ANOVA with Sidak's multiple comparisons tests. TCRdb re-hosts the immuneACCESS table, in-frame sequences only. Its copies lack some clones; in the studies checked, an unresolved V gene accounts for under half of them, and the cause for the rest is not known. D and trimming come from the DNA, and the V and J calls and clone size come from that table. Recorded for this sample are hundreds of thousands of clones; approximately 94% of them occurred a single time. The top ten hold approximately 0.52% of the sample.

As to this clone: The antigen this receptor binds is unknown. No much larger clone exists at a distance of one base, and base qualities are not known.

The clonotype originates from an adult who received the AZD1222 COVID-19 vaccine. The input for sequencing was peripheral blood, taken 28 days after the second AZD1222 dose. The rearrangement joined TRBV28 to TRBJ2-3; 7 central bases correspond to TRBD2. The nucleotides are TGTGCCACCCGTGACGGGGGGACCACAGATACGCAGTATTTT. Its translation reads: CATRDGGTTDTQYF.